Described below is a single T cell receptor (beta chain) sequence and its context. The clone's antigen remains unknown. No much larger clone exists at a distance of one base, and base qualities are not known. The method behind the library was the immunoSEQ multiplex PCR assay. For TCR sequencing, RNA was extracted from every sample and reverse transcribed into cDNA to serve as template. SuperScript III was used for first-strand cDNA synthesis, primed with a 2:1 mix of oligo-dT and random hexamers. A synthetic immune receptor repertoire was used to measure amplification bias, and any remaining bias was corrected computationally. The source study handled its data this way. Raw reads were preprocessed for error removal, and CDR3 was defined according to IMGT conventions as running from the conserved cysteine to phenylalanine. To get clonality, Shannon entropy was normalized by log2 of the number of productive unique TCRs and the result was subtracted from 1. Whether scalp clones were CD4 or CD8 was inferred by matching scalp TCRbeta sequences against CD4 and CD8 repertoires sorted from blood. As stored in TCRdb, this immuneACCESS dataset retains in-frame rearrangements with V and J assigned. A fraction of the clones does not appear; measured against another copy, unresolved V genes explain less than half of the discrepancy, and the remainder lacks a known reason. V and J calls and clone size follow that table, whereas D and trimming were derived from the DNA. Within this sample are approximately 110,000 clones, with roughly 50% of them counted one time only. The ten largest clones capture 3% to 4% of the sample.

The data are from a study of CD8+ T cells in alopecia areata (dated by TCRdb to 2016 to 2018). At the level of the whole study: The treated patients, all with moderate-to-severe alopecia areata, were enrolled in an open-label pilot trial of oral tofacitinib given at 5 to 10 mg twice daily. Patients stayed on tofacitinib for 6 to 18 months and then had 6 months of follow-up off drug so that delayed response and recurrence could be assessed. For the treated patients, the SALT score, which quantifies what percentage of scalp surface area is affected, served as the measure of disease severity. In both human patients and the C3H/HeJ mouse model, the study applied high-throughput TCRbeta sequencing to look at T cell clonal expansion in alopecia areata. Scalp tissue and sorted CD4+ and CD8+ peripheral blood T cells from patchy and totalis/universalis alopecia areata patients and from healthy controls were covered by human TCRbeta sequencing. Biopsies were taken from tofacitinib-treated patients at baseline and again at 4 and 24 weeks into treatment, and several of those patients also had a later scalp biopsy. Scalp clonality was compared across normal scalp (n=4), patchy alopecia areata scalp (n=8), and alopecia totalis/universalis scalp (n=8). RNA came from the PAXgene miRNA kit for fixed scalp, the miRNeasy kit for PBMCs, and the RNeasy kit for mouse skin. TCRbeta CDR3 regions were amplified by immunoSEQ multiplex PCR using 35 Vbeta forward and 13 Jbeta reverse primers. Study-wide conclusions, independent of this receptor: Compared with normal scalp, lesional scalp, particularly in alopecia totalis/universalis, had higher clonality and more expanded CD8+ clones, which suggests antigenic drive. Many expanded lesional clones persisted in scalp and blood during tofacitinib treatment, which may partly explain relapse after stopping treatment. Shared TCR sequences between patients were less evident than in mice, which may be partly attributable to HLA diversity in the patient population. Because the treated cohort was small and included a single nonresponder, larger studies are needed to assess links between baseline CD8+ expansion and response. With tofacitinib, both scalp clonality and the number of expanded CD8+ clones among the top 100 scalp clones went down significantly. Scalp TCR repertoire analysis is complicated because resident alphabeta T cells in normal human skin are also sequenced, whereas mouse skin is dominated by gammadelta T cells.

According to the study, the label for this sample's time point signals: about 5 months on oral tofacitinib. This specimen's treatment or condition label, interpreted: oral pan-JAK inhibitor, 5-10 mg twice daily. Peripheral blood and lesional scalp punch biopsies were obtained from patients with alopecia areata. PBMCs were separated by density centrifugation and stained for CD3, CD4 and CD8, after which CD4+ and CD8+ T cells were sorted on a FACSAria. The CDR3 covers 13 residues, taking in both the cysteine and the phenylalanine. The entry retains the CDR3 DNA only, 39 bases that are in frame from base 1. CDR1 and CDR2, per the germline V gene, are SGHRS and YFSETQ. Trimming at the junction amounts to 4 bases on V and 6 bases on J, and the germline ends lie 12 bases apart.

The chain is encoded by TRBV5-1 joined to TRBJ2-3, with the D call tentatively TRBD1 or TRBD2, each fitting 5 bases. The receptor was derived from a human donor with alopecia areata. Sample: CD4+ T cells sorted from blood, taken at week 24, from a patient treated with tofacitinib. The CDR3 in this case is CASSTGPGDTQYF. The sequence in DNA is TGCGCCAGCAGCACGGGACCAGGGGATACGCAGTATTTT. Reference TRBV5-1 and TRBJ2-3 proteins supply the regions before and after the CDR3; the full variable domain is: KAGVTQTPRYLIKTRGQQVTLSCSPISGHRSVSWYQQTPGQGLQFLFEYFSETQRNKGNFPGRFSGRQFSNSRSEMNVSTLELGDSALYLCASSTGPGDTQYFGPGTRLTVL.